Presented here are 14 T cell receptor beta chains from one specimen sequenced in a study of response to subunit inactivated influenza vaccine (dated by TCRdb to the late 2010s). The library was obtained by RT-PCR. This sample was sequenced with an Illumina HiSeq 2500. The raw public reads went through TCRdb reprocessing: fastp at Q25, MiXCR clone calling, in-frame beta chains kept. Rows merge per CDR3 protein into single entries with the most common DNA and genes. The sample profile shows about 700,000 distinct CDR3 sequences; about 15% of them were found once. The ten largest clonotypes hold less than 7% of the sample. The sequenced sample was PBMCs from blood, obtained 14 days before vaccination. These receptors were collected from a man aged 50 or older who received an inactivated influenza vaccine. Donor details come from another sample of the same person, matched by shared clones.

This clonotype was seen a few times. This rearrangement joins TRBV29-1 to TRBJ2-2; D gene uncertain. V lost 7 bases, J lost 4 bases, and 7 bases lay in between. This CDR3 is built from 11 residues. CDR1 is SQVTM and CDR2 is ANQGSEA in the germline V gene. CDR3 DNA sequence: TGCAGCGGGTGGGGCACCGGGGAGCTGTTTTTT. It is translated as CSGWGTGELFF.

V is TRBV15 and J is TRBJ2-1; 10 bases line up with TRBD2. From germline, CDR1 is LNHNV and CDR2 YYDKDF (reference sequence). The length of the CDR3 is 16 residues. V shed 0 bases, J shed 6 bases, and the junction held 5 bases outside the gene matches. The CDR3 nucleotides read TGTGCCACCAGCAGAGATCGGGCTAGCGGGAGCAATGAGCAGTTCTTC. Translating it yields CATSRDRASGSNEQFF.

In its sample, this clonotype was seen a few times. The chain combines TRBV12-3 or TRBV12-4 with TRBJ1-1, with D possibly being TRBD1 (5 bases). Trimming shortened V by 3 bases and J by 2 bases, and 10 bases separated the two germline ends. The CDR3 runs 14 residues. In nucleotides, the CDR3 is TGTGCCAGCAGTTTCAGAGGGGACAACACTGAAGCTTTCTTT. Amino acids: CASSFRGDNTEAFF.

This clonotype has more than one count but fewer than ten. The chain combines TRBV6-5 with TRBJ2-3; 13 nucleotides align to TRBD2. The CDR3 consists of 17 residues. V lost 3 bases, J lost 2 bases, and 5 bases stayed unmatched. CDR1 and CDR2 from the germline V gene are MNHEY and SVGAGI. The CDR3 sequence is CASSYGTSGIATDTQYF. CDR3 nucleotide sequence: TGTGCCAGCAGTTATGGGACTAGCGGGATCGCCACAGATACGCAGTATTTT.

Only a few counts were recorded for this clonotype. The CDR3 coding sequence is TGCGCCAGCAGCTTGGGGGCGAAGGGGCAGGAAGCTTTCTTT. This codes for CASSLGAKGQEAFF. The genes are TRBV5-1 and TRBJ1-1; D may be TRBD1 (5 bases). The germline CDR1 and CDR2 sequences are SGHRS and YFSETQ. V lost 0 bases and J 8 bases, leaving 14 bases between the germline ends. There are 14 residues in the CDR3. The full variable domain, its missing parts supplied by reference TRBV5-1 and TRBJ1-1, is KAGVTQTPRYLIKTRGQQVTLSCSPISGHRSVSWYQQTPGQGLQFLFEYFSETQRNKGNFPGRFSGRQFSNSRSEMNVSTLELGDSALYLCASSLGAKGQEAFFGQGTRLTVV.

This clonotype was observed a few times. This sequence joins TRBV7-9 and TRBJ1-4; weak D call: TRBD1 (5 bases). Deletions cut 3 bases from V and 1 base from J, with 12 bases between. From germline, CDR1 is SEHNR and CDR2 FQNEAQ (reference sequence). The CDR3 loop spans 16 amino acids. The CDR3 loop reads CASSLAGRRTNEKLFF. The CDR3 DNA is TGTGCCAGCAGCTTGGCAGGGCGGCGAACTAATGAAAAACTGTTTTTT.

This clonotype occurred once. V usage is TRBV20-1 and J usage is TRBJ1-6, with no clear D. The germline V gene encodes CDR1 DFQATT and CDR2 SNEGSKA (reference sequence). CDR3 length equals 13 residues. Trimming left V 5 bases short and J 10 bases short, with 15 bases between. CDR3 in DNA: TGCAGTGCTCCCCCTCCGGAACGCTCACCCCTCCACTTT. Amino acid sequence: CSAPPPERSPLHF.

This clonotype came up a few times. The gene calls are TRBV5-1 and TRBJ2-2; 9 bases match TRBD1. V lost 4 bases and J lost 5; bases outside the gene matches: 12. There are 17 residues in the CDR3. In germline, CDR1 is SGHRS, CDR2 YFSETQ. The CDR3 reads CASSIRVTTGGTGELFF. CDR3 DNA: TGCGCCAGCAGCATACGGGTCACGACAGGGGGGACCGGGGAGCTGTTTTTT.

The rearrangement links TRBV20-1 to TRBJ1-1; possible D gene TRBD1, 5 bases. Germline V CDR1 and CDR2: DFQATT, SNEGSKA (reference sequence). The CDR3 has 14 amino acids. Trimming stripped 6 bases from V and 5 bases from J, with 19 bases between. CDR3 loop: CSAVEQVWGTEAFF. Here the CDR3 DNA reads TGCAGTGCCGTTGAACAGGTTTGGGGTACTGAAGCTTTCTTT.

The chain is built from TRBV6-5 and TRBJ2-1; maybe TRBD1 (5 bases). V was trimmed by 0 bases and J by 3 bases, leaving 21 bases between them. Germline-derived CDR1 and CDR2 are MNHEY and SVGAGI. This CDR3 has 19 residues. The DNA of the CDR3 is TGTGCCAGCAGTTACTCGATTCGATCCAGCCAGGGATACTACAATGAGCAGTTCTTC. This codes for CASSYSIRSSQGYYNEQFF.

This rearrangement joins TRBV20-1 to TRBJ2-1, with TRBD2 identical over 7 bases. Germline V gene data show CDR1 as DFQATT and CDR2 as SNEGSKA (reference sequence). V dropped 4 bases and J dropped 4; count of bases not matched to a gene: 10. The CDR3 has 15 residues. The DNA of the CDR3 is TGCAGTGCTAAAGAGGGTCTAGCGGCATACAATGAGCAGTTCTTC. This codes for CSAKEGLAAYNEQFF.

This clonotype was counted a few times. This chain links TRBV4-3 with TRBJ2-7, with TRBD2 matching over 10 bases. The CDR3 covers 16 residues. V was clipped by 0 bases and J by 3 bases; unmatched bases: 5. The germline V gene has CDR1 LGHNA and CDR2 YSLEER. The chain's CDR3 is CASSQDLSGGIYEQYF. CDR3 DNA sequence: TGCGCCAGCAGCCAAGATCTTAGCGGGGGGATCTACGAGCAGTACTTC.

The CDR3 reads CASSQGGAGFGTDTQYF. Written as DNA, the CDR3 is TGCGCCAGCAGCCAAGGTGGGGCAGGGTTCGGCACAGATACGCAGTATTTT. The rearrangement uses TRBV4-3 and TRBJ2-3; possibly TRBD1 for D (5 bases). Germline CDR1 LGHNA, CDR2 YSLEER. The germline V and J ends were trimmed by 1 base and 1 base, with 15 bases remaining between them. The CDR3 totals 17 residues.

The chain couples TRBV7-9 to TRBJ1-4; D unresolved. The CDR3 totals 13 residues. Between the trimmed V and J ends, which lost 5 bases and 8 bases, there was a span of 12 bases. The germline gives CDR1 SEHNR, CDR2 FQNEAQ (reference sequence). The CDR3: CASSPRLNEKLFF. In DNA form, the CDR3 reads TGTGCCAGCAGCCCAAGGCTGAACGAAAAACTGTTTTTT. Filled out from reference TRBV7-9 and TRBJ1-4, the complete variable domain reads DTGVSQNPRHKITKRGQNVTFRCDPISEHNRLYWYRQTLGQGPEFLTYFQNEAQLEKSRLLSDRFSAERPKGSFSTLEIQRTEQGDSAMYLCASSPRLNEKLFFGSGTQLSVL.